These 30 T cell receptor beta chains were sequenced from one sample in a study of blood T cell repertoires in COVID-19. This table comes from immunoSEQ multiplex PCR, and its TCRdb copy is limited to in-frame clones, with some not included. The sample consists of roughly 70,000 clones, about 90% of them appearing once. Sequenced sample: peripheral blood. The origin of the receptors is a woman older than 75 with active COVID-19.

A single count supports this clone. The genes are TRBV28 and TRBJ2-1; 11 positions match TRBD2. V was pared by 2 bases and J by 12 bases, with 15 bases of the junction left unmatched. Looked up from germline, CDR1 is MDHEN and CDR2 is SYDVKM. The CDR3 extends over 17 amino acids. CDR3 DNA sequence: TGTGCCAGCAGTTTAAGGGTGGGACTAGCGGCCCAAATTCGGCAGTTCTTC. Encoded protein: CASSLRVGLAAQIRQFF.

In regard to this clone: Mismatch with germline at one junction end may stem from a read error. The CDR3 protein is CASSRTSGSWHF. DNA of the CDR3: TGTGCCAGCAGCCGGACTAGCGGGAGCTGGCACTTC. The rearrangement joins TRBV7-9 to TRBJ2-7; 13 bases map to TRBD2. Germline loops: CDR1 SEHNR, CDR2 FQNEAQ (reference sequence). This CDR3 is built from 12 residues.

The V call is TRBV7-3, the J call TRBJ2-3; D possibly corresponds to TRBD1 (6 bases). The CDR3 extends over 14 amino acids. Germline V gene lookup returns CDR1 SGHTA and CDR2 FQGTGA. V lost 5 bases and J 4 bases, leaving 13 bases between the germline ends. The CDR3 spells CASSSTGQADTQYF. The CDR3 DNA follows: TGTGCCAGCAGCAGTACAGGGCAGGCAGATACGCAGTATTTT.

The CDR3 reads CASSLGLVSTDTQYF. CDR3 nucleotides: TGTGCCAGCAGTCTCGGACTAGTGAGCACAGATACGCAGTATTTT. The genes are TRBV6-5 and TRBJ2-3; 7 positions match TRBD2. The CDR3 loop spans 15 amino acids. V shed 5 bases, J shed 0 bases, and the junction held 5 bases outside the gene matches. The V gene's germline CDR1 is MNHEY and CDR2 SVGAGI.

In DNA, the CDR3 is TGTGCCAGCAGTTACATCGTCGGCAGGGGGTCAAATGAGCAGTTCTTC. Translation gives CASSYIVGRGSNEQFF. V usage is TRBV14 and J usage is TRBJ2-1, with 7 bases that match TRBD1. Trimming took 6 bases from V and 7 from J; bases not matched to a gene: 15. Looked up from germline, CDR1 is SGHDN and CDR2 is FVKESK. CDR3 length: 16 residues.

The gene calls are TRBV7-2 and TRBJ2-7; D may be TRBD1 (6 bases). Germline assignment: CDR1 SGHTA and CDR2 FQGNSA. V lost 2 bases, J lost 4 bases, and 15 bases lay in between. This CDR3 spans 15 amino acids. The CDR3 nucleotides are TGTGCCAGCAGCTTAACGTTTGGGACAAGTTACGAGCAGTACTTC. Translated: CASSLTFGTSYEQYF.

The chain combines TRBV18 with TRBJ2-7; perhaps TRBD2 as D (6 bases). Deletions cut 3 bases from V and 7 bases from J, with 10 bases between. Germline-derived CDR1 and CDR2 are KGHSH and LQKENI. The CDR3 contains 12 residues. CDR3 sequence reads: CASSPSREEQYF. The DNA of the CDR3 is TGTGCCAGCTCACCGAGCCGGGAGGAGCAGTACTTC.

The chain links TRBV19 to TRBJ2-1; D is unresolved. The CDR3 extends over 14 amino acids. V was pared by 2 bases and J by 0 bases, with 5 bases between. Germline-derived CDR1 and CDR2 are LNHDA and SQIVND (reference sequence). This CDR3 is CASSITSSYNEQFF. Written as DNA, the CDR3 is TGTGCCAGTAGTATAACGAGCTCCTACAATGAGCAGTTCTTC.

There are a few counts of this clone. This rearrangement joins TRBV5-4 to TRBJ1-5; D remains ambiguous. Trimming stripped 4 bases from V and 6 bases from J, with 8 bases between. The CDR3 spans 12 residues. Looked up from germline, CDR1 is SGHNT and CDR2 is YYREEE (reference sequence). CDR3 in DNA: TGTGCCAGCAGCCCGTACGGTCAGCCCCAGCATTTT. It translates to CASSPYGQPQHF.

The chain joins TRBV18 to TRBJ2-7; perhaps TRBD2 as D (6 bases). Germline CDR1 reads KGHSH; CDR2 reads LQKENI. Trimming shortened V by 5 bases and J by 5 bases, and 16 bases separated the two germline ends. This CDR3 is 14 amino acids long. The CDR3 DNA reads TGTGCCAGCTCATCCGGGACTCTCTTCAACGAGCAGTACTTC. Its translation: CASSSGTLFNEQYF.

In its sample, this clone was seen once. This chain connects TRBV6-5 to TRBJ2-3, with no clear D. The CDR3 has 15 residues. Germline loops: CDR1 MNHEY, CDR2 SVGAGI. Trimming pared 5 bases from V and 0 bases from J, leaving 12 bases between. The CDR3 DNA is TGTGCCAGCAGTAACAGTTTTGCTAGCACAGATACGCAGTATTTT. Its translation is CASSNSFASTDTQYF.

This clone appeared once. The V gene is TRBV6-5, the J gene TRBJ2-7; TRBD2 matches 11 bases. V shed 7 bases and J 8 bases; nucleotides not matched to a gene: 13. CDR3 length: 15 amino acids. Germline V CDR1 and CDR2: MNHEY, SVGAGI. The CDR3, as DNA: TGTGCCAGCAACCCTCAACTAGCGGGAGTGAACCAGCAGTACTTC. Residues: CASNPQLAGVNQQYF.

The genes are TRBV4-3 and TRBJ1-4, with D possibly being TRBD1 (6 bases). The length of the CDR3 is 16 residues. The germline V and J ends were trimmed by 1 base and 8 bases, with 17 bases remaining between them. The germline V gene encodes CDR1 LGHNA and CDR2 YSLEER. The CDR3 loop reads CASSQALTGLGEKLFF. The CDR3 bases are TGCGCCAGCAGCCAAGCCCTTACAGGGCTGGGCGAAAAACTGTTTTTT.

The chain recombines TRBV5-1 with TRBJ2-3; D not certain. The ends were cut back, 0 bases at V and 0 bases at J, with 14 bases in the middle. There are 17 residues in the CDR3. The germline V gene encodes CDR1 SGHRS and CDR2 YFSETQ. CDR3 residues: CASSLGVGRLSTDTQYF. CDR3 coding DNA: TGCGCCAGCAGCTTGGGGGTTGGCAGGTTGAGCACAGATACGCAGTATTTT.

The rearrangement links TRBV18 to TRBJ2-5; possibly TRBD1 for D (6 bases). The CDR3 is 15 residues long. The germline V gene has CDR1 KGHSH and CDR2 LQKENI. V was pared by 5 bases and J by 5 bases, with 18 bases between. The CDR3 loop reads CASSKTTNRVETQYF. The CDR3 bases are TGTGCCAGCTCAAAAACGACAAACAGGGTGGAGACCCAGTACTTC.

This chain links TRBV5-1 with TRBJ2-3, with D perhaps TRBD2 (6 bases). The CDR3 spans 17 residues. Germline V lookup: CDR1 SGHRS, CDR2 YFSETQ. V was pared by 2 bases and J by 6 bases, with 22 bases between. The CDR3 spells CASSFQVGTASSDTQYF. The CDR3 DNA is TGCGCCAGCAGCTTTCAAGTAGGGACTGCTTCCTCCGATACGCAGTATTTT.

This clone was picked up a small number of times. J is TRBJ1-2 and V is TRBV4-1; perhaps TRBD1 as D (6 bases). The V gene lost 0 bases and the J gene lost 1 base, with 12 bases spanning the gap. The CDR3 totals 16 residues. In germline, CDR1 is MGHRA, CDR2 YSYEKL. The CDR3 DNA reads TGCGCCAGCAGCCAAGAGTCAGGGGCCTTTAACTATGGCTACACCTTC. This gives the protein CASSQESGAFNYGYTF.

The chain is built from TRBV30 and TRBJ1-5; TRBD1 might be the D (6 bases). This CDR3 is 14 amino acids long. The V and J ends lost 4 bases and 7 bases respectively, with 17 bases between them. Looked up from germline, CDR1 is GTSNPN and CDR2 is SVGIG (reference sequence). The CDR3 DNA follows: TGTGCCTGGAATTCACAGGGTTTAGGACAGCCCCAGCATTTT. Translating gives CAWNSQGLGQPQHF.

The chain links TRBV30 to TRBJ2-7; 7 positions agree with TRBD1. The length of the CDR3 is 14 residues. The junction had 12 bases not matched to a gene; V was cut back by 5 bases and J by 5 bases. CDR1 and CDR2 (germline): GTSNPN, SVGIG (reference sequence). CDR3 bases: TGTGCCTGGCAGATAACAGGGGCAGGGGACGAGCAGTACTTC. It specifies CAWQITGAGDEQYF.

The genes are TRBV29-1 and TRBJ1-1; 7 positions match TRBD1. The CDR3 contains 15 residues. Germline CDR1 is SQVTM and CDR2 is ANQGSEA. The V gene end was trimmed by 6 bases and the J gene end by 4 bases; junction bases not matched to a gene: 14. The CDR3 sequence: CSVAETGFSTTEAFF. The CDR3 DNA is TGCAGCGTCGCTGAGACAGGGTTTTCAACCACTGAAGCTTTCTTT.

The chain uses TRBV9 and TRBJ2-1; 7 bases align to TRBD2. V trimming: 2 bases; J trimming: 6 bases; junction bases outside the gene matches: 5. The CDR3 is made up of 14 amino acids. The germline CDR1 and CDR2 sequences are SGDLS and YYNGEE. The CDR3 region has the DNA TGTGCCAGCAGCGTCAGCTCTAGCGGCAATGAGCAGTTCTTC. Its translation is CASSVSSSGNEQFF.

V gene TRBV6-5 combines with J gene TRBJ2-7; TRBD2 agrees at 7 bases. Trimming cost V 7 bases and J 3 bases; bases outside gene matches: 6. The V gene's germline CDR1 is MNHEY and CDR2 SVGAGI. CDR3 length: 13 amino acids. CDR3 in DNA: TGTGCCAGCAAAGACGGGAGGCTCTACGAGCAGTACTTC. Protein: CASKDGRLYEQYF.

This chain links TRBV7-2 with TRBJ2-7; TRBD2 aligns across 9 bases. The length of the CDR3 is 17 residues. CDR1 and CDR2 from the germline V gene are SGHTA and FQGNSA. The junction had 15 bases not matched to a gene; V was cut back by 5 bases and J by 4 bases. The CDR3 protein is CASSRTGLAGSPYEQYF. CDR3 in DNA: TGTGCCAGCAGCCGCACGGGTCTAGCGGGATCTCCTTACGAGCAGTACTTC.

This clone has only one observation. Written as DNA, the CDR3 is TGTGCCAGCAGACTACAGGGGGCGAATGAAAAACTGTTTTTT. Translating gives CASRLQGANEKLFF. This sequence joins TRBV27 and TRBJ1-4; TRBD1 aligns across 9 bases. The germline V gene encodes CDR1 MNHEY and CDR2 SMNVEV (reference sequence). V shed 6 bases and J 5 bases; nucleotides not matched to a gene: 4. This CDR3 is 14 amino acids long.

The chain has TRBV6-5 and TRBJ2-1, with 12 bases matching TRBD2. CDR1 and CDR2 from the germline V gene are MNHEY and SVGAGI. There are 14 residues in the CDR3. With V trimmed by 7 bases and J by 6 bases, 4 bases remained unmatched. DNA of the CDR3: TGTGCCAGCATGACTAGCGGGAGTCTCAATGAGCAGTTCTTC. Translating gives CASMTSGSLNEQFF.

The sample holds one count of this clone. This chain links TRBV4-3 with TRBJ2-7, with D uncertain. V gave up 0 bases and J gave up 4 bases, with 10 bases separating them. This CDR3 has 14 residues. Per germline, CDR1 LGHNA and CDR2 YSLEER. CDR3 in DNA: TGCGCCAGCAGCCAAGAGGCCAGAATATACGAGCAGTACTTC. It yields the protein CASSQEARIYEQYF.

J is TRBJ2-1 and V is TRBV28, with 9 bases matching TRBD2. Germline V lookup: CDR1 MDHEN, CDR2 SYDVKM. Unmatched junction bases numbered 6, after V lost 6 bases and J lost 6 bases. The CDR3 runs to 14 residues. CDR3 region: CASSLAGALNEQFF. CDR3 nucleotides: TGTGCCAGCAGCTTAGCGGGGGCTCTCAATGAGCAGTTCTTC.

The V and J genes are TRBV25-1 and TRBJ2-1; TRBD2 aligns across 8 bases. J lost 5 bases, V lost 0 bases, and 6 bases had no gene match. The CDR3 consists of 16 residues. Germline V gene lookup returns CDR1 MGHDK and CDR2 SYGVNS. The CDR3 DNA is TGTGCCAGCAGTGAATACTCGGGAGGGCCTAACAATGAGCAGTTCTTC. Its translation is CASSEYSGGPNNEQFF.

The chain is built from TRBV10-3 and TRBJ2-3; TRBD2 matches 9 bases. The CDR3 loop spans 18 amino acids. The ends lost 5 bases at V and 3 bases at J; junction bases unmatched: 15. Germline values: CDR1 ENHRY, CDR2 SYGVKD. The CDR3 is CAISPFDFASGVTDTQYF. The CDR3 DNA follows: TGTGCCATCAGTCCCTTCGACTTCGCTAGCGGGGTTACAGATACGCAGTATTTT.

This CDR3 is CASSVGSGNQYF. The CDR3, as DNA: TGTGCCAGCAGCGTAGGTTCGGGGAATCAGTACTTC. J is TRBJ2-4 and V is TRBV9, with D possibly matching TRBD2 (5 bases). The CDR3 contains 12 residues. Trimming left V 0 bases short and J 12 bases short, with 10 bases between. Germline V gene lookup returns CDR1 SGDLS and CDR2 YYNGEE.